These 25 T cell receptor beta chains were all obtained from the same sample, sequenced in a study of cytomegalovirus exposure and HLA in healthy donors. PCR was performed using 60 Vbeta and 13 Jbeta primers. Measured with immunoSEQ multiplex PCR; TCRdb has only the in-frame clones, and not every one. The repertoire includes around 220,000 clones, under 80% of them detected once, and around 0.2% sits in the top ten. Source material: PBMCs. These receptors were taken from a girl aged 2 to 9 in good health and CMV-seronegative.

J is TRBJ1-4 and V is TRBV2, with 9 positions matching TRBD1. Germline values: CDR1 SNHLY, CDR2 FYNNEI. V trimming: 7 bases; J trimming: 7 bases; junction bases outside the gene matches: 7. The CDR3 runs to 14 residues. This CDR3 reads CASTRQGDLEKLFF. CDR3 coding DNA: TGTGCCAGCACCCGACAGGGGGATCTTGAAAAACTGTTTTTT.

This rearrangement joins TRBV18 to TRBJ1-2; D is undetermined. This CDR3 is built from 15 residues. From germline, CDR1 is KGHSH and CDR2 LQKENI. V shed 2 bases and J shed 4 bases, with 14 bases lying between them. The CDR3 sequence: CASSPSVTATYGYTF. For the CDR3, the DNA is TGTGCCAGCTCACCATCGGTCACAGCTACCTATGGCTACACCTTC.

The rearrangement uses TRBV29-1 and TRBJ2-2, with 9 bases fitting TRBD1. The CDR3 runs to 13 residues. V dropped 6 bases and J dropped 1; count of bases not matched to a gene: 0. CDR1 and CDR2 from the germline V gene are SQVTM and ANQGSEA. The CDR3 here is CSVDRGNTGELFF. As DNA, the CDR3 is TGCAGCGTGGACAGGGGGAACACCGGGGAGCTGTTTTTT.

The gene calls are TRBV27 and TRBJ1-2; 9 bases are shared with TRBD1. The V segment lost 6 bases and the J segment 4 bases; nucleotides outside the gene matches: 6. Germline V lookup: CDR1 MNHEY, CDR2 SMNVEV (reference sequence). The CDR3 runs to 14 residues. CDR3 loop: CASRRTGEGYGYTF. The CDR3 bases are TGTGCCAGCAGACGGACAGGGGAGGGCTATGGCTACACCTTC.

The chain is built from TRBV6-5 and TRBJ1-1; perhaps TRBD1 as D (5 bases). V was pared by 7 bases and J by 6 bases, with 21 bases between. Germline V gene data show CDR1 as MNHEY and CDR2 as SVGAGI. The CDR3 is 15 amino acids. The CDR3 bases are TGTGCCAGCACCCTTACAGCCCCAGGGTCCGCTGAAGCTTTCTTT. Translating it yields CASTLTAPGSAEAFF.

The gene calls are TRBV7-2 and TRBJ2-7; TRBD2 agrees at 10 bases. There are 14 residues in the CDR3. Germline assignment: CDR1 SGHTA and CDR2 FQGNSA. V lost 6 bases and J lost 4; bases outside the gene matches: 6. The CDR3 DNA reads as TGTGCCAGCAGAGGAGCGGGAGGGCCGTACGAGCAGTACTTC. Amino acids: CASRGAGGPYEQYF.

CDR3 in amino acids: CASSQAGSGGPVTGELFF. DNA of the CDR3: TGTGCCAGCAGCCAAGCGGGTTCGGGAGGGCCGGTCACCGGGGAGCTGTTTTTT. The chain is built from TRBV4-2 and TRBJ2-2; TRBD2 matches at 8 bases. Germline assignment: CDR1 LGHNA and CDR2 YNFKEQ. V gave up 1 base and J gave up 4 bases; unmatched junction bases: 11. The CDR3 spans 18 residues.

The genes are TRBV10-1 and TRBJ2-1; D remains ambiguous. Trimming removed 4 bases at V and 4 bases at J, with 5 bases between. Germline V CDR1 and CDR2: WNHNN, SYGVQD (reference sequence). The CDR3 runs 12 residues. This CDR3 is CASSAVYNEQFF. In nucleotides, the CDR3 is TGCGCCAGCAGTGCGGTTTACAATGAGCAGTTCTTC.

The chain has TRBV4-1 and TRBJ1-1; a weak D match, TRBD1 (6 bases). The CDR3 length is 17 residues. Germline lookup yields CDR1 MGHRA and CDR2 YSYEKL. Trimming took off 3 bases at V and 1 base at J, with 18 bases between the two ends. The CDR3 DNA reads TGCGCCAGCAGCCATGCTAGGACAGTGGTGAAGAACACTGAAGCTTTCTTT. Residues: CASSHARTVVKNTEAFF.

This chain uses TRBV30 with TRBJ2-7, with 10 bases fitting TRBD1. V lost 1 base, J lost 7 bases, and 7 bases stayed unmatched. Germline V gene lookup returns CDR1 GTSNPN and CDR2 SVGIG (reference sequence). There are 14 residues in the CDR3. DNA of the CDR3: TGTGCCTGGAGTGCCGGGACAGGGGTAAGGGAGCAGTACTTC. It yields the protein CAWSAGTGVREQYF.

The gene calls are TRBV10-3 and TRBJ2-1; 7 bases match TRBD2. This CDR3 is built from 13 residues. The V gene's germline CDR1 is ENHRY and CDR2 SYGVKD. The J segment lost 7 bases and the V segment lost 5 bases, leaving 5 bases of the junction unmatched. The CDR3 is CAISSGVRNEQFF. The CDR3 DNA reads as TGTGCCATCAGTAGCGGGGTGAGGAATGAGCAGTTCTTC.

This clone has just one count. CDR3 amino acids: CASSPGTGRPNEQFF. DNA of the CDR3: TGTGCCAGCAGCCCCGGGACTGGCAGGCCCAATGAGCAGTTCTTC. V and J are TRBV7-7 and TRBJ2-1; possible D gene TRBD2, 6 bases. The V end was cut by 5 bases, the J end by 6 bases, with 17 bases between. The length of the CDR3 is 15 residues. The V gene's germline CDR1 is SSHAT and CDR2 FNYEAQ (reference sequence).

The rearrangement links TRBV30 to TRBJ2-1; 7 bases align to TRBD2. CDR3 length: 10 residues. CDR1 and CDR2 (germline): GTSNPN, SVGIG (reference sequence). In DNA form, the CDR3 reads TGTGCGATGGGAGGGCTGGAGCAGTTCTTC. Its protein is CAMGGLEQFF.

The chain recombines TRBV27 with TRBJ2-3, with D possibly TRBD1 on 6 matching bases. Germline loops: CDR1 MNHEY, CDR2 SMNVEV (reference sequence). The CDR3 runs to 16 residues. Trimming shortened V by 1 base and J by 2 bases, and 13 bases separated the two germline ends. The CDR3 DNA reads as TGTGCCAGCAGTTTATTAGGGACACCACACACAGATACGCAGTATTTT. Its protein is CASSLLGTPHTDTQYF.

The chain employs TRBV6-5 and TRBJ1-1; 7 bases are a match to TRBD1. Unmatched junction bases numbered 10, after V lost 7 bases and J lost 8 bases. CDR1 is MNHEY and CDR2 is SVGAGI in the germline V gene. The CDR3 is 13 amino acids. CDR3 sequence reads: CASTDYRQGEAFF. CDR3 DNA: TGTGCCAGCACCGACTATAGACAGGGAGAAGCTTTCTTT.

In regard to this clone: A junction end diverges from the germline sequence, so it may reflect a read error. The chain combines TRBV7-9 with TRBJ1-1, with D hard to call. Germline V CDR1 and CDR2: SEHNR, FQNEAQ (reference sequence). This CDR3 region has 12 residues. DNA of the CDR3: TGTGCCAGCAGTCCGAGGTCAACTGGAGCTTTCTTT. It yields the protein CASSPRSTGAFF.

This clone has a handful of counts. V gene TRBV5-1 combines with J gene TRBJ1-5; no clear D. Germline V gives CDR1 SGHRS, CDR2 YFSETQ. Trimming removed 2 bases at V and 5 bases at J, with 8 bases between. The CDR3 runs 13 residues. CDR3 DNA sequence: TGCGCCAGCAGCTTCGGTGGTGATCAGCCCCAGCATTTT. Translated: CASSFGGDQPQHF.

This clone was recorded only once. This chain uses TRBV10-3 with TRBJ2-7, with D tentatively TRBD1 (6 bases). This CDR3 is 15 amino acids long. V dropped 2 bases and J dropped 0 bases, with 11 bases sitting between them. Germline V lookup: CDR1 ENHRY, CDR2 SYGVKD. As DNA, the CDR3 is TGTGCCATCAGTGAGGCCAGGACAGTCTCCTACGAGCAGTACTTC. It encodes CAISEARTVSYEQYF.

The rearrangement links TRBV19 to TRBJ2-7; D is uncertain. The V gene's germline CDR1 is LNHDA and CDR2 SQIVND (reference sequence). The CDR3 has 15 residues. The V end was cut by 5 bases, the J end by 3 bases, with 17 bases between. In DNA form, the CDR3 reads TGTGCCAGTAGTTCCAACCTCGAACCCAGCTACGAGCAGTACTTC. Translation gives CASSSNLEPSYEQYF.

Turning to this clone: At the DNA level, this CDR3 is encoded by other sequences in the same sample as well. CDR3 residues: CSGQTGGPEAFF. CDR3 DNA: TGCAGCGGACAGACAGGGGGCCCCGAAGCTTTCTTT. The chain uses TRBV29-1 and TRBJ1-1; 10 bases line up with TRBD1. J lost 8 bases, V lost 7 bases, and 7 bases had no gene match. The CDR3 totals 12 residues. Germline CDR1 reads SQVTM; CDR2 reads ANQGSEA.

The chain couples TRBV5-4 to TRBJ2-7; 8 bases are shared with TRBD1. Germline trimming cut 4 bases from V and 6 bases from J; bases unmatched to any gene: 3. CDR1 SGHNT and CDR2 YYREEE come from the germline V gene (reference sequence). The CDR3 spans 12 residues. The CDR3 here is CASSGTGIEQYF. CDR3 sequence (DNA): TGTGCCAGCAGCGGGACAGGAATCGAGCAGTACTTC. The entire variable domain, with the rest obtained from reference TRBV5-4 and TRBJ2-7, is as follows: ETGVTQSPTHLIKTRGQQVTLRCSSQSGHNTVSWYQQALGQGPQFIFQYYREEENGRGNFPPRFSGLQFPNYSSELNVNALELDDSALYLCASSGTGIEQYFGPGTRLTVT.

V gene TRBV9 combines with J gene TRBJ2-2; 7 bases match TRBD2. V lost 4 bases to trimming and J lost 6 bases; unmatched junction nucleotides: 6. The CDR3 totals 14 residues. Germline CDR1 and CDR2: SGDLS and YYNGEE. Here the CDR3 reads CASSPSGESGELFF. DNA for the CDR3: TGTGCCAGCAGCCCAAGCGGGGAATCCGGGGAGCTGTTTTTT.

This chain uses TRBV4-1 with TRBJ2-5; D unclear. The ends were cut back, 4 bases at V and 2 bases at J, with 11 bases in the middle. The CDR3 loop spans 14 amino acids. Germline V CDR1 and CDR2: MGHRA, YSYEKL. This chain's CDR3 is CASSPIPGQETQYF. The CDR3 region has the DNA TGCGCCAGCAGCCCGATTCCGGGTCAAGAGACCCAGTACTTC.

This chain joins TRBV6-1 and TRBJ1-1; D perhaps matches TRBD1 (5 bases). There are 13 residues in the CDR3. The V and J ends lost 6 bases and 6 bases respectively, with 14 bases between them. Germline CDR1 is MNHNS and CDR2 is SASEGT. CDR3 bases: TGTGCCAGCAGATCTCCCGGGGGGGCTGAAGCTTTCTTT. Translated, it gives CASRSPGGAEAFF.

This clone was observed a single time. The chain employs TRBV28 and TRBJ2-3; D uncertain. Between the trimmed V and J ends, which lost 3 bases and 2 bases, there was a span of 6 bases. CDR1 and CDR2 (germline): MDHEN, SYDVKM. The CDR3 spans 13 residues. In DNA form, the CDR3 reads TGTGCCAGCAGTTTGACATTCACAGATACGCAGTATTTT. Translating gives CASSLTFTDTQYF. Full variable domain (rest looked up from reference TRBV28 and TRBJ2-3): DVKVTQSSRYLVKRTGEKVFLECVQDMDHENMFWYRQDPGLGLRLIYFSYDVKMKEKGDIPEGYSVSREKKERFSLILESASTNQTSMYLCASSLTFTDTQYFGPGTRLTVL.